One T cell receptor (beta chain) is described in this entry. The antigen it recognizes is unknown. No qualities accompany the bases; no much larger clone lies one base away. The source of the sample is a study of blood T cell repertoires in COVID-19 (dated by TCRdb to about 2020). In the study overall: Samples from collaborators originated in the United States, Italy and Spain and spanned both the acute and convalescent phases of COVID-19. HLA class I and class II types, where available, came from metadata supplied by the sample provider rather than from assay-based typing. The material from the prospective study consisted of cDNA or gDNA derived from T cells, B-cell-depleted T cells, or PBMCs. Nearly every sample came with metadata listing a de-identified subject ID, COVID-19 status, age in years and sex. Deeply sampled blood TCRbeta repertoires from subjects exposed to, actively infected with, or recovered from COVID-19 were included in the dataset. A freely available public database, intended as a resource for researchers studying the immune response to SARS-CoV-2, is where the repertoires were released. The samples were drawn from the first 160 participants of the ongoing ImmuneRACE study and from 950 to 1,500 subjects provided by 6 global collaborators. What the work shows at the level of the full study, not this receptor alone: How much clinical and demographic metadata was included differed by source and by participant, and the metadata was provided uncurated.

Each collaborating institution followed its own protocols to collect whole blood in K2EDTA tubes. For TCRbeta analysis, collaborators shipped samples as frozen whole blood, isolated PBMCs, or DNA extracted from either of those sample types. TCRbeta CDR3 regions were amplified from genomic DNA by means of the immunoSEQ Assay, a bias-controlled multiplex PCR. The paper's data handling went like this. Within the assay, amplification of reference gene primers was used to estimate how many nucleated cells each sample contained. To quantify the absolute abundance of each unique TCRbeta CDR3 rearrangement, sequence reads were collapsed and filtered. For each sample, productive Simpson clonality was calculated by taking the square root of Simpson's diversity index across productive rearrangements. The immuneACCESS repertoire file appears here via TCRdb, limited to in-frame rearrangements. These files lack a portion of the clones; in checked studies, under half of the deficit traces to unresolved V genes, and the cause of the others is not known. That table furnishes V, J and clone size, whereas the DNA furnished D and trimming. The table for this sample lists some 390,000 clones; around 87% of them were counted only once. The leading ten clones occupy about 3% of the sample.

The receptor comes from a human donor in a cohort sampled during active COVID-19. Sequencing used peripheral blood.

The nucleotide sequence is given as TGTGCCTGGAGCGACAGGGTCGGGCCTTACAATGAGCAGTTCTTC. Its protein reads: CAWSDRVGPYNEQFF. This receptor chain uses TRBV30 and TRBJ2-1; 7 bases in the middle match TRBD1. CDR1 and CDR2, looked up from the germline V gene (reference sequence), are GTSNPN and SVGIG. The germline V end is reduced by 3 bases and the J end by 4 bases; junction bases left unmatched: 9. Its CDR3 holds 15 amino acids, cysteine through phenylalanine. Solely the CDR3 DNA is kept, with 45 bases framed from the first base.